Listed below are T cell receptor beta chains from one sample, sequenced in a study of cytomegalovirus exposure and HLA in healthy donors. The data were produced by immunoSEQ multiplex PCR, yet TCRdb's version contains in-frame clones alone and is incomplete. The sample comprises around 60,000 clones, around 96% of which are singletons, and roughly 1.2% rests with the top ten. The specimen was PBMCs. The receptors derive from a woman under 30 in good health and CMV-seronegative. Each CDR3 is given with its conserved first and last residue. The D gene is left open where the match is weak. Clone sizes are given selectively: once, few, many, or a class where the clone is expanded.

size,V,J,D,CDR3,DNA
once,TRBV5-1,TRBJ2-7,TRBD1,CASSPRTGGYEQYF,TGCGCCAGCAGCCCACGGACAGGGGGCTACGAGCAGTACTTC
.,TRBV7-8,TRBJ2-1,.,CASRTGGEQFF,TGTGCCAGCAGGACAGGCGGTGAGCAGTTCTTC
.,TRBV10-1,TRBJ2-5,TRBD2,CASSASGGGQETQYF,TGCGCCAGCAGTGCCTCGGGGGGGGGCCAAGAGACCCAGTACTTC
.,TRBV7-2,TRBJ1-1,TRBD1,CASSRRDRGPTEAFF,TGTGCCAGCAGCCGTCGGGACAGGGGGCCCACTGAAGCTTTCTTT
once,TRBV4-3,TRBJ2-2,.,CASSRAPLAGTGELFF,TGCGCCAGCAGCCGAGCCCCACTAGCTGGGACCGGGGAGCTGTTTTTT
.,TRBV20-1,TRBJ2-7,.,CSAIREYEQYF,TGCAGTGCGATCCGGGAGTACGAGCAGTACTTC
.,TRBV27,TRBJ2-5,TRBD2,CASSPGLGLAEQETQYF,TGTGCCAGCAGTCCCGGCCTGGGGCTAGCGGAACAAGAGACCCAGTACTTC
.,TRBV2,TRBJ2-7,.,CASSEALRGRGEQYF,TGTGCCAGCAGTGAAGCGCTTCGCGGCAGGGGTGAGCAGTACTTC
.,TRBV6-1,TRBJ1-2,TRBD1,CASSDPGQGNYGYTF,TGTGCCAGCAGTGACCCGGGACAGGGAAACTATGGCTACACCTTC
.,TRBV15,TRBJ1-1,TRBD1,CATSQRQGEAFF,TGTGCCACCAGCCAACGACAGGGGGAAGCTTTCTTT
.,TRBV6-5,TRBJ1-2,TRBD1,CASSYSTGGDYGYTF,TGTGCCAGCAGTTACTCGACAGGGGGCGACTATGGCTACACCTTC
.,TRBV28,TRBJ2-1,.,CASSFQRYNEQFF,TGTGCCAGCAGTTTTCAGCGGTACAATGAGCAGTTCTTC
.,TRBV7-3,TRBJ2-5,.,CASSFGLGETQYF,TGTGCCAGCAGCTTCGGACTTGGGGAGACCCAGTACTTC
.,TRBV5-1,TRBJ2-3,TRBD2,CASSFASGEGPDTQYF,TGCGCCAGCAGCTTTGCGAGCGGGGAGGGGCCAGATACGCAGTATTTT
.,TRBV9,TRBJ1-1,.,CASSPRGHSNTEAFF,TGTGCCAGCAGCCCGAGGGGACACTCGAACACTGAAGCTTTCTTT
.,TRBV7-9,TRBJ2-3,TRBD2,CASSRLPAGSPTDTQYF,TGTGCCAGCAGCCGCCTCCCAGCGGGGAGCCCCACAGATACGCAGTATTTT
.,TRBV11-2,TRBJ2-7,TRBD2,CASSLSGLAGEVEQYF,TGTGCCAGCAGCTTAAGTGGACTAGCGGGAGAGGTCGAGCAGTACTTC
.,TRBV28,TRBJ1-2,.,CASSFGGRGTF,TGTGCCAGCAGTTTTGGCGGCAGGGGAACCTTC
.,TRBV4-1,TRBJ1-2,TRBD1,CASSQGRGRFYGYTF,TGCGCCAGCAGCCAAGGGAGGGGGCGGTTTTATGGCTACACCTTC
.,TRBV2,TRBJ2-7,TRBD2,CASSSAGGTYEQYF,TGTGCCAGCAGTTCAGCGGGGGGGACCTACGAGCAGTACTTC
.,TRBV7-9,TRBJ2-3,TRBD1,CASSSRGPGVTDTQYF,TGTGCCAGCAGCTCCAGGGGGCCGGGGGTGACAGATACGCAGTATTTT
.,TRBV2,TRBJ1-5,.,CASRARPGNQPQHF,TGTGCCAGCAGAGCCCGTCCGGGGAATCAGCCCCAGCATTTT
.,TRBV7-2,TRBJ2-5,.,CASSWTPQETQYF,TGTGCCAGCAGCTGGACACCCCAAGAGACCCAGTACTTC
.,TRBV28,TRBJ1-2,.,CASSPRDKNGYTF,TGTGCCAGCAGTCCACGGGACAAAAATGGCTACACCTTC
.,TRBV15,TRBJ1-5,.,CATSRGTAGARDQPQHF,TGTGCCACCAGCAGAGGTACGGCTGGGGCTCGAGATCAGCCCCAGCATTTT
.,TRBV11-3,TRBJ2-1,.,CASSFLANNEQFF,TGTGCCAGCAGCTTTCTAGCGAACAATGAGCAGTTCTTC
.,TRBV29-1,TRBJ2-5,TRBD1,CSVRTGTGQETQYF,TGCAGCGTACGAACGGGGACAGGGCAAGAGACCCAGTACTTC
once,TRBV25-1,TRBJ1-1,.,CASSESGKGMNTEAFF,TGTGCCAGCAGTGAATCCGGTAAGGGGATGAACACTGAAGCTTTCTTT
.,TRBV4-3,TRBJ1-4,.,CASSQRHPLGGNEKLFF,TGCGCCAGCAGCCAACGACACCCCTTAGGGGGTAATGAAAAACTGTTTTTT
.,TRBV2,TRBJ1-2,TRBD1,CASVGGTGGGYGYTF,TGTGCCAGCGTGGGGGGTACAGGGGGCGGTTATGGCTACACCTTC
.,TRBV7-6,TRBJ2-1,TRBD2,CASSPQAGSYNEQFF,TGTGCCAGCAGCCCCCAAGCGGGGTCCTACAATGAGCAGTTCTTC
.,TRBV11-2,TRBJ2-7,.,CASSLFRQEVPSYEQYF,TGTGCCAGCAGCTTATTCCGACAGGAGGTACCCTCCTACGAGCAGTACTTC
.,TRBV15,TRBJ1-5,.,CATSRAGRGGFGNQPQHF,TGTGCCACCAGCAGAGCGGGGCGGGGCGGATTCGGCAATCAGCCCCAGCATTTT
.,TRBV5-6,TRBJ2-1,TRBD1,CASSLAPGQKQFF,TGTGCCAGCAGCTTGGCGCCGGGACAGAAGCAGTTCTTC
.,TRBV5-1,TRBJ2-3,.,CASSLVGQGVDTQYF,TGCGCCAGCAGCTTGGTTGGGCAGGGTGTTGATACGCAGTATTTT
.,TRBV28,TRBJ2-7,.,CASSRRAVTNEQYF,TGTGCCAGCAGTAGGAGGGCCGTTACCAACGAGCAGTACTTC
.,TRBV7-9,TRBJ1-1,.,CASSLHKENTEAFF,TGTGCCAGCAGCTTACACAAAGAGAACACTGAAGCTTTCTTT
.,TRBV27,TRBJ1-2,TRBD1,CASRQGASGYTF,TGTGCCAGCAGACAGGGGGCATCTGGCTACACCTTC
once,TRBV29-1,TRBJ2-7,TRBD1,CSVVRQGAGYEQYF,TGCAGCGTTGTAAGGCAGGGGGCTGGCTACGAGCAGTACTTC
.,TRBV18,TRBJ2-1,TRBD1,CASSPPGGLDNEQFF,TGTGCCAGCTCACCACCAGGGGGCCTGGACAATGAGCAGTTCTTC
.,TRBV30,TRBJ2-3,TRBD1,CAWSGEKRGLDTQYF,TGTGCCTGGAGTGGGGAAAAGAGGGGGCTAGACACGCAGTATTTT
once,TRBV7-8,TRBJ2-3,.,CASSLSPEGPRADTQYF,TGTGCCAGCAGCTTATCTCCGGAGGGCCCTCGGGCAGATACGCAGTATTTT
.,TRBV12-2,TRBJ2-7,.,CASRLAKDSESSYEQYF,TGTGCAAGTCGCTTAGCTAAGGACAGCGAGAGCTCCTACGAGCAGTACTTC
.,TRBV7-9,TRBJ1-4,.,CASSSNRAANEKLFF,TGTGCCAGCAGCTCAAACAGGGCAGCTAATGAAAAACTGTTTTTT
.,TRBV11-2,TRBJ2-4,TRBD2,CASSPWGGFGLAKNIQYF,TGTGCCAGCAGCCCCTGGGGGGGGTTTGGGCTAGCCAAAAACATTCAGTACTTC
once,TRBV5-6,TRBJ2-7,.,CASSLGISSPYEQYF,TGTGCCAGCAGCTTGGGAATCAGTAGCCCCTACGAGCAGTACTTC
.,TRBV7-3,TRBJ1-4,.,CASSLALGGTLTRGKLFF,TGTGCCAGCAGCTTAGCCTTGGGGGGGACACTGACAAGGGGAAAACTGTTTTTT
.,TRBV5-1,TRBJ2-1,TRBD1,CASTTGTGGNEQFF,TGCGCCAGCACCACCGGGACAGGGGGCAATGAGCAGTTCTTC
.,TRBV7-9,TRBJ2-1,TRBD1,CASSIGDRQTPGTYNEQFF,TGTGCCAGCAGCATTGGGGACAGGCAAACTCCGGGGACGTACAATGAGCAGTTCTTC
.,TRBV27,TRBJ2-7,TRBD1,CASSMRGLLRDYEQYF,TGTGCCAGCAGCATGAGGGGGCTTTTACGGGACTACGAGCAGTACTTC
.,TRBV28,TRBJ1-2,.,CASSLIVGGGGYTF,TGTGCCAGCAGTTTAATTGTCGGGGGGGGTGGCTACACCTTC
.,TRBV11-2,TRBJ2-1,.,CASSFGNSYNEQFF,TGTGCCAGCAGCTTTGGCAACTCCTACAATGAGCAGTTCTTC
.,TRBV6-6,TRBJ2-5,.,CASGRGTGETQYF,TGTGCCAGCGGCAGGGGGACTGGAGAGACCCAGTACTTC
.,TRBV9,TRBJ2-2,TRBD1,CASGTGVWDTGELFF,TGTGCCAGCGGTACAGGGGTTTGGGACACCGGGGAGCTGTTTTTT
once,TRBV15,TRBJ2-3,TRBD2,CATSRDVAGTSGTYTQYF,TGTGCCACCAGCAGAGATGTGGCAGGGACTAGCGGCACTTATACGCAGTATTTT
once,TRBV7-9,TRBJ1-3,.,CASPGRNTIYF,TGTGCCAGCCCTGGGCGAAACACCATATATTTT
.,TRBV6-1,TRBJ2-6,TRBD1,CASSGTGGAGANVLTF,TGTGCCAGCAGTGGGACAGGGGGCGCTGGGGCCAACGTCCTGACTTTC
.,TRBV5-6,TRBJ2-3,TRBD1,CASSLALTGDLDTQYF,TGTGCCAGCAGCTTGGCCTTGACAGGGGACTTAGATACGCAGTATTTT